Detailed here is one TCR beta chain. What it binds is not known. The junction differs from germline at one of its ends, possibly a read error. The input was approximately 500 ng total RNA; TCR beta cDNA was made from it with a constant-region primer. It was through three nested multiplex PCR rounds of slightly modified ARM-PCR that TCR beta libraries arose. In the first two PCR rounds, TRBV1-TRBV30 forward primers were paired with a C-beta reverse primer, and each round lasted roughly 9 cycles. TCRdb called the multiplex PCR reads again in MiXCR, with one record for every CDR3 protein. The sample shows some 51,000 distinct CDR3 sequences, over 65% of them seen only once. The record originates from a study of tumor-infiltrating lymphocytes in primary liver carcinoma. The CDR3 runs 12 residues. The germline V gene encodes CDR1 MNHNY and CDR2 SVGAGI (reference sequence). Study-wide results and limits: Tumor-adjacent and tumor-blood pairs showed less overlap than tumor region pairs.

From unsorted bulk tissue weighing roughly 17-34 mg, DNA and RNA were co-extracted. Patients were treatment-naive with chronic HBV infection. The sample was liver tumor tissue from sampling region 3. Stated subset: tumor region T3, left-lateral pole. This sequence joins TRBV6-6 and TRBJ1-5; D not resolved. The clonotype comes from a man between 40 and 49 years old with primary liver carcinoma and hepatitis B virus infection. As DNA, the CDR3 is TGTGCCAGAAGTTACGAAGGTCAGCCCCAGCATTTT. Protein sequence: CARSYEGQPQHF.